This record concerns one T cell receptor beta chain sequence. Its antigen is as yet unknown. This specimen comes from a study of cytomegalovirus exposure and HLA in healthy donors. Points from the study as a whole: Presence/absence analyses assumed roughly uniform sequencing depth across donors, which may not hold.

The CDR3 is made up of 15 amino acids. The trim removed 5 bases at V and 2 bases at J, leaving 4 bases unmatched. Germline V gene data show CDR1 as SGHRS and CDR2 as YFSETQ. With 60 Vbeta and 13 Jbeta primers, the PCR was carried out. The method was immunoSEQ multiplex PCR; TCRdb's version includes in-frame clones alone and lacks a portion of them. This sample has over 150,000 clones; around 82% occur once, and the top ten carry 5.6%. The V call is TRBV5-1, the J call TRBJ2-5, with 12 bases lining up with TRBD2. The clonotype originates from a woman aged 40 to 50 in good health and CMV-seropositive. Sequencing used PBMCs. CDR3 amino acids: CASRNGLAGQETQYF. The DNA of the CDR3 is TGCGCCAGCAGGAACGGACTAGCGGGGCAAGAGACCCAGTACTTC.